Below, 9 T cell receptor beta chains from the same sample are listed, as sequenced in a study of PD-L1 blockade in urothelial cancer. Data came from immunoSEQ multiplex PCR; TCRdb stores just in-frame clones and leaves some out. The sample lists roughly 48,000 clones; approximately 84% were seen once. Specimen: PBMCs, collected around atezolizumab (anti-PD-L1) treatment. The receptors derive from a man in his forties with urothelial cancer.

This sequence joins TRBV11-2 and TRBJ1-4; D gene unclear. Germline CDR1 SGHAT, CDR2 FQNNGV. V was clipped by 5 bases and J by 8 bases, with 18 bases between them. The CDR3 is 15 residues long. The CDR3 DNA follows: TGTGCCAGCAGCCGATTTTTCGGGGAAAAGGAAAAACTGTTTTTT. This codes for CASSRFFGEKEKLFF.

V gene TRBV14 combines with J gene TRBJ2-2; D is perhaps TRBD1 (6 bases). The germline V gene encodes CDR1 SGHDN and CDR2 FVKESK. The V gene lost 5 bases and the J gene lost 3 bases, with 13 bases spanning the gap. The CDR3 is 15 residues long. Here the CDR3 DNA reads TGTGCCAGCAGCAGGGGGTCAGCTGACACCGGGGAGCTGTTTTTT. Its translation is CASSRGSADTGELFF.

The chain combines TRBV28 with TRBJ2-7, with D unresolved. Trimming cost V 7 bases and J 2 bases, with 15 bases left between them. The CDR3 is 14 amino acids. Germline lookup yields CDR1 MDHEN and CDR2 SYDVKM. In DNA, the CDR3 is TGTGCCAGCACAGAAAGCGACGGTACCTACGAGCAGTACTTC. Its protein product is CASTESDGTYEQYF. Together with reference TRBV28 and TRBJ2-7, the CDR3 gives the full variable domain: DVKVTQSSRYLVKRTGEKVFLECVQDMDHENMFWYRQDPGLGLRLIYFSYDVKMKEKGDIPEGYSVSREKKERFSLILESASTNQTSMYLCASTESDGTYEQYFGPGTRLTVT.

The chain joins TRBV28 to TRBJ2-7, with a possible D match to TRBD1 (5 bases). V lost 4 bases to trimming and J lost 3 bases, with 16 bases between them. CDR3 length: 15 residues. CDR1 is MDHEN and CDR2 is SYDVKM in the germline V gene. Here the CDR3 reads CASSSLREKDYEQYF. CDR3 DNA sequence: TGTGCCAGCAGTTCTCTCAGGGAAAAGGACTACGAGCAGTACTTC. Variable domain in full (rest from reference TRBV28 and TRBJ2-7): DVKVTQSSRYLVKRTGEKVFLECVQDMDHENMFWYRQDPGLGLRLIYFSYDVKMKEKGDIPEGYSVSREKKERFSLILESASTNQTSMYLCASSSLREKDYEQYFGPGTRLTVT.

The V gene is TRBV28, the J gene TRBJ1-5; D is possibly TRBD1 (5 bases). CDR3 length equals 14 residues. V gave up 3 bases and J gave up 5 bases, with 11 bases separating them. The germline CDR1 and CDR2 sequences are MDHEN and SYDVKM. CDR3: CASSFPDRYQPQHF. CDR3 sequence (DNA): TGTGCCAGCAGTTTCCCCGACAGATATCAGCCCCAGCATTTT. Using reference TRBV28 and TRBJ1-5 for the parts outside the CDR3, the full variable domain is DVKVTQSSRYLVKRTGEKVFLECVQDMDHENMFWYRQDPGLGLRLIYFSYDVKMKEKGDIPEGYSVSREKKERFSLILESASTNQTSMYLCASSFPDRYQPQHFGDGTRLSIL.

This clone showed up just a few times. The chain couples TRBV27 to TRBJ2-2; a possible D gene is TRBD1 (6 bases). Trimming stripped 0 bases from V and 8 bases from J, with 16 bases between. From germline, CDR1 is MNHEY and CDR2 SMNVEV (reference sequence). CDR3 length: 16 residues. The CDR3 loop is CASSLSPNQGPGELFF. DNA for the CDR3: TGTGCCAGCAGTTTATCTCCAAATCAGGGGCCAGGGGAGCTGTTTTTT.

The rearrangement uses TRBV19 and TRBJ1-5; tentatively, D is TRBD1 (5 bases). V dropped 3 bases and J dropped 7 bases, with 13 bases sitting between them. Germline CDR1 is LNHDA and CDR2 is SQIVND (reference sequence). The CDR3 is 14 amino acids. The CDR3 DNA is TGTGCCAGTAGTATTGGGGACTCGGCCCAGCCCCAGCATTTT. Translating it yields CASSIGDSAQPQHF. The full variable domain, with the rest looked up from reference TRBV19 and TRBJ1-5, is DGGITQSPKYLFRKEGQNVTLSCEQNLNHDAMYWYRQDPGQGLRLIYYSQIVNDFQKGDIAEGYSVSREKKESFPLTVTSAQKNPTAFYLCASSIGDSAQPQHFGDGTRLSIL.

The chain recombines TRBV9 with TRBJ2-1, with D perhaps matching TRBD2 (5 bases). The CDR3 length is 13 residues. Trimming took off 2 bases at V and 7 bases at J, with 10 bases between the two ends. From germline, CDR1 is SGDLS and CDR2 YYNGEE. This CDR3 reads CASSVLASNEQFF. CDR3 sequence (DNA): TGTGCCAGCAGCGTTCTAGCTTCTAATGAGCAGTTCTTC.

This chain uses TRBV27 with TRBJ2-1, with D hard to call. V was clipped by 4 bases and J by 0 bases, with 10 bases between them. The CDR3 extends over 15 amino acids. The germline gives CDR1 MNHEY, CDR2 SMNVEV (reference sequence). The CDR3, as DNA: TGTGCCAGCAGTTACACCTTAAGCTCCTACAATGAGCAGTTCTTC. Translation gives CASSYTLSSYNEQFF.